The 18 T cell receptor beta chains listed next were all sequenced from one sample in a study of identical twins. From the 5' RACE reads, TCRdb called clonotypes with MiXCR, one entry per CDR3 protein. The table has 450,000 or so distinct CDR3 sequences, more than 13% seen once. A further study also used this sample, focusing on yellow fever vaccine responses in identical twins.

What was sequenced was CD4+ T cells sorted from blood. Receptors were obtained from a woman aged 18-29 years in good health.

This clonotype was counted a few times. The V call is TRBV12-3 or TRBV12-4, the J call TRBJ2-7; D uncertain. The CDR3 sequence is 15 residues long. V was cut by 1 base and J by 3 bases, with 13 bases left in between. The CDR3 sequence: CASSLVSPDLYEQYF. The CDR3 coding sequence is TGTGCCAGCAGTTTAGTATCCCCAGATCTCTACGAGCAGTACTTC.

V and J are TRBV6-5 and TRBJ2-7; 7 bases match TRBD2. The CDR3 consists of 15 residues. Germline trimming cut 2 bases from V and 6 bases from J; bases unmatched to any gene: 10. CDR1 and CDR2 from the germline V gene are MNHEY and SVGAGI. The DNA for the CDR3 is TGTGCCAGCAGTTACCTAGGAGGCTCGGGGGGCGAGCAGTACTTC. The encoded protein is CASSYLGGSGGEQYF.

This chain links TRBV11-2 with TRBJ2-7, with TRBD1 matching over 11 bases. Germline values: CDR1 SGHAT, CDR2 FQNNGV. J lost 3 bases, V lost 0 bases, and 4 bases had no gene match. This CDR3 has 16 residues. CDR3 amino acids: CASSLDEGQGDYEQYF. The CDR3 coding sequence is TGTGCCAGCAGCTTAGATGAGGGACAGGGGGACTACGAGCAGTACTTC.

There are a few counts of this clonotype. The chain has TRBV2 and TRBJ1-6; possible D gene TRBD1, 5 bases. Germline loops: CDR1 SNHLY, CDR2 FYNNEI. CDR3 length: 15 amino acids. Trimming cost V 9 bases and J 7 bases, with 19 bases left between them. CDR3 amino acids: CASITTGRQNSPLHF. The CDR3 coding sequence is TGTGCCAGTATTACGACGGGACGTCAAAATTCACCCCTCCACTTT.

This clonotype was seen more than once but under ten times. This chain connects TRBV4-3 to TRBJ2-1; TRBD2 matches 13 bases. Germline V gene lookup returns CDR1 LGHNA and CDR2 YSLEER. Unmatched junction bases numbered 6, after V lost 4 bases and J lost 3 bases. The CDR3 runs 17 residues. The CDR3 bases are TGCGCCAGCAGCCGGGGACTAGCGGGATCGGGCTACAATGAGCAGTTCTTC. This sequence encodes CASSRGLAGSGYNEQFF.

This clonotype showed up just a few times. The CDR3 bases are TGCGCCAGCAGCTTACAGGGATTCACTGAAGCTTTCTTT. Translation: CASSLQGFTEAFF. The chain joins TRBV5-1 to TRBJ1-1; D is possibly TRBD1 (6 bases). The germline CDR1 and CDR2 sequences are SGHRS and YFSETQ. V was pared by 2 bases and J by 4 bases, with 9 bases between. The CDR3 covers 13 residues.

The V call is TRBV18, the J call TRBJ2-7; D ambiguous. Germline CDR1 and CDR2: KGHSH and LQKENI. V was pared by 3 bases and J by 4 bases, with 13 bases between. The length of the CDR3 is 14 residues. CDR3 DNA: TGTGCCAGCTCACCCCCAACGGAGAGATACGAGCAGTACTTC. Its protein is CASSPPTERYEQYF.

This clonotype turned up a few times. This chain uses TRBV10-1 with TRBJ2-3; possibly TRBD2 for D (6 bases). Germline V gene sequence: CDR1 WNHNN, CDR2 SYGVQD (reference sequence). The CDR3 extends over 17 amino acids. V was cut by 1 base and J by 3 bases, with 17 bases left in between. CDR3: CASSEYRAAGTTDTQYF. In nucleotides, the CDR3 is TGCGCCAGCAGTGAGTATCGTGCGGCGGGAACGACAGATACGCAGTATTTT.

V gene TRBV7-2 combines with J gene TRBJ2-1, with 8 bases matching TRBD2. Germline CDR1 reads SGHTA; CDR2 reads FQGNSA. The CDR3 has 14 amino acids. V shed 1 base, J shed 6 bases, and the junction held 2 bases outside the gene matches. CDR3 nucleotide sequence: TGTGCCAGCAGCTTAGGCGGGGGGAGCAATGAGCAGTTCTTC. Its protein is CASSLGGGSNEQFF.

This clonotype was found many times. This rearrangement joins TRBV2 to TRBJ2-5; tentatively, D is TRBD1 or TRBD2 (5 bases each). Germline assignment: CDR1 SNHLY and CDR2 FYNNEI. The CDR3 runs 12 residues. V gave up 6 bases and J gave up 5 bases, with 10 bases separating them. The CDR3 sequence: CASRRGGETQYF. DNA for the CDR3: TGTGCCAGCAGGAGGGGCGGGGAGACCCAGTACTTC. The variable domain in full, completed from reference TRBV2 and TRBJ2-5, reads EPEVTQTPSHQVTQMGQEVILRCVPISNHLYFYWYRQILGQKVEFLVSFYNNEISEKSEIFDDQFSVERPDGSNFTLKIRSTKLEDSAMYFCASRRGGETQYFGPGTRLLVL.

This chain joins TRBV3-1 and TRBJ2-5; no definite D call. The V end was cut by 1 base, the J end by 0 bases, with 9 bases between. This CDR3 region has 15 residues. Per germline, CDR1 LGHDT and CDR2 YNNKEL (reference sequence). The CDR3 bases are TGTGCCAGCAGCCAAGGCTCGACGTACCAAGAGACCCAGTACTTC. As protein: CASSQGSTYQETQYF.

This clonotype occurred a few times. The chain couples TRBV7-2 to TRBJ1-1; no clear D gene. CDR3 length: 13 amino acids. Germline V gene sequence: CDR1 SGHTA, CDR2 FQGNSA. V lost 0 bases and J 8 bases, leaving 10 bases between the germline ends. CDR3 amino acids: CASSLAARLEAFF. The CDR3 DNA reads TGTGCCAGCAGCTTAGCGGCCCGACTAGAAGCTTTCTTT.

The chain carries TRBV11-2 and TRBJ2-2, with 12 bases lining up with TRBD1. Germline CDR1 reads SGHAT; CDR2 reads FQNNGV. This CDR3 is 17 amino acids long. With V trimmed by 0 bases and J by 5 bases, 4 bases remained unmatched. The CDR3 loop is CASSLDRDRGRTGELFF. In nucleotides, the CDR3 is TGTGCCAGCAGCTTAGACAGGGACAGGGGGCGTACCGGGGAGCTGTTTTTT.

The chain links TRBV2 to TRBJ2-7; D perhaps matches TRBD2 (5 bases). V was shortened by 8 bases and J by 0 bases, with 5 bases between the two germline ends. Looked up from germline, CDR1 is SNHLY and CDR2 is FYNNEI. This CDR3 contains 11 residues. The CDR3 loop is CASGSSYEQYF. DNA for the CDR3: TGTGCCAGCGGGAGCTCCTACGAGCAGTACTTC.

DNA for the CDR3: TGTGCCAGCAGCCTCTCGACTAGCGGGGGGAGGGACGAGCAGTACTTC. Amino acids: CASSLSTSGGRDEQYF. V usage is TRBV7-2 and J usage is TRBJ2-7, with 13 bases aligning to TRBD2. This CDR3 is built from 16 residues. V was clipped by 5 bases and J by 5 bases; unmatched bases: 9. The germline V gene has CDR1 SGHTA and CDR2 FQGNSA.

V usage is TRBV29-1 and J usage is TRBJ1-1; no firm D call. Germline-derived CDR1 and CDR2 are SQVTM and ANQGSEA. The length of the CDR3 is 12 residues. Deletions cut 3 bases from V and 1 base from J, with 6 bases between. CDR3 region: CSVDEQNTEAFF. The CDR3, as DNA: TGCAGCGTTGATGAACAGAACACTGAAGCTTTCTTT. Using reference TRBV29-1 and TRBJ1-1 for the parts outside the CDR3, the full variable domain is SAVISQKPSRDICQRGTSLTIQCQVDSQVTMMFWYRQQPGQSLTLIATANQGSEATYESGFVIDKFPISRPNLTFSTLTVSNMSPEDSSIYLCSVDEQNTEAFFGQGTRLTVV.

The V call is TRBV6-2 or TRBV6-3, the J call TRBJ2-1, with 13 bases identical to TRBD2. The V gene end was trimmed by 6 bases and the J gene end by 6 bases; junction bases not matched to a gene: 5. This CDR3 region has 15 residues. Germline CDR1 is MNHEY and CDR2 is SVGEGT. The CDR3 spells CASRGTSGDANEQFF. CDR3 in DNA: TGTGCCAGCAGGGGGACTAGCGGGGACGCCAATGAGCAGTTCTTC.

This clonotype was observed a few times. The rearrangement uses TRBV5-1 and TRBJ2-5; D tentatively fits TRBD1 or TRBD2 (5 bases each). The CDR3 covers 18 residues. With 0 bases removed from V and 5 bases from J, the gap between germline ends came to 23 bases. Germline-derived CDR1 and CDR2 are SGHRS and YFSETQ. The CDR3: CASSLGVGTKDRGETQYF. The CDR3 nucleotides are TGCGCCAGCAGCTTGGGAGTCGGGACCAAGGATAGGGGTGAGACCCAGTACTTC.